This passage covers 11 T cell receptor beta chains from one sample sequenced in a study of T cells in Graves' hyperthyroidism and ophthalmopathy. Amplified TCR beta CDR3 regions derived from RNA transcripts. Using the HTBI primer set, a first-round RT-PCR was run on the TCR CDR3. MiXCR, applied by TCRdb to the multiplex PCR reads, yields one record per CDR3 protein. The sample holds 250,000 to 300,000 distinct CDR3 sequences, about 19% seen once. The sequenced sample consisted of blood. These receptor sequences come from a man aged 50 to 59 with Graves' ophthalmopathy.

The V call is TRBV5-1, the J call TRBJ1-1; no clear D. CDR1 is SGHRS, CDR2 YFSETQ, per germline. The CDR3 totals 14 residues. The ends were cut back, 7 bases at V and 4 bases at J, with 17 bases in the middle. DNA for the CDR3: TGCGCCAGCGGCTCCGGAGGGAGACTCACTGAAGCTTTCTTT. Its translation: CASGSGGRLTEAFF.

The chain links TRBV7-6 to TRBJ2-4; D is unclear. Trimming cost V 4 bases and J 12 bases, with 13 bases left between them. Per the germline V gene, CDR1 is SGHVS and CDR2 is FNYEAQ. This CDR3 is 12 amino acids long. The CDR3 nucleotides read TGTGCCAGCAGCTCCCTCGACGGGCGTCAGTACTTC. Translating it yields CASSSLDGRQYF.

This clonotype was detected a few times. This chain joins TRBV4-2 and TRBJ2-7; 8 bases match TRBD2. Germline loops: CDR1 LGHNA, CDR2 YNFKEQ. Germline trimming cut 0 bases from V and 6 bases from J; bases unmatched to any gene: 13. The CDR3 runs to 17 residues. The CDR3 loop is CASSQDLDGAGDSEQYF. Written as DNA, the CDR3 is TGTGCCAGCAGCCAAGATCTTGACGGAGCGGGAGATAGCGAGCAGTACTTC.

The chain combines TRBV5-5 with TRBJ2-5, with TRBD2 as a possible D gene (7 bases). Germline CDR1 and CDR2: SGHKS and YYEKEE (reference sequence). This CDR3 comprises 15 residues. V was trimmed by 5 bases and J by 5 bases, leaving 19 bases between them. Written as DNA, the CDR3 is TGTGCCAGCAGTTACTCCCGGGGGGCTGTGGAGACCCAGTACTTC. Amino acids: CASSYSRGAVETQYF.

This clonotype showed up many times. The chain combines TRBV3-1 with TRBJ2-7; D unclear. Germline CDR1 is LGHDT and CDR2 is YNNKEL (reference sequence). CDR3 length equals 15 residues. Trimming took off 0 bases at V and 2 bases at J, with 11 bases between the two ends. The CDR3 here is CASSQDVVSTYEQYF. The CDR3 DNA follows: TGTGCCAGCAGCCAAGATGTGGTAAGCACCTACGAGCAGTACTTC.

This clonotype has ten or more counts. J is TRBJ1-2 and V is TRBV18; unclear D gene. V lost 0 bases, J lost 1 base, and 12 bases lay in between. The CDR3 has 16 amino acids. Germline V gene sequence: CDR1 KGHSH, CDR2 LQKENI. The CDR3, as DNA: TGTGCCAGCTCACCACCCGTCCCAATTCTTAACTATGGCTACACCTTC. This translates into CASSPPVPILNYGYTF.

The sample holds many counts of this clonotype. The V call is TRBV6-2 or TRBV6-3, the J call TRBJ1-5; D gene ambiguous. The CDR3 is 15 amino acids. Germline V lookup: CDR1 MNHEY, CDR2 SVGEGT. Between the trimmed V and J ends, which lost 5 bases and 1 base, there was a span of 12 bases. The chain's CDR3 is CASSRTWSSNQPQHF. For the CDR3, the DNA is TGTGCCAGCAGTAGGACCTGGTCCAGCAATCAGCCCCAGCATTTT.

This clonotype was detected only a few times. The V and J genes are TRBV5-1 and TRBJ2-7; 13 bases align to TRBD2. The J segment lost 3 bases and the V segment lost 4 bases, leaving 4 bases of the junction unmatched. This CDR3 has 15 residues. Germline V gene data show CDR1 as SGHRS and CDR2 as YFSETQ. CDR3 sequence: CASSQTSGRFYEQYF. The DNA of the CDR3 is TGCGCCAGCAGCCAGACTAGCGGGAGGTTCTACGAGCAGTACTTC.

This clonotype was observed at least ten times. The V call is TRBV12-3 or TRBV12-4, the J call TRBJ1-1; D uncertain. CDR3 length equals 14 residues. Trimming stripped 5 bases from V and 6 bases from J, with 16 bases between. The CDR3 spells CASSLGSFGPEAFF. The CDR3 DNA is TGTGCCAGCAGTCTAGGCAGTTTTGGCCCTGAAGCTTTCTTT.

This clonotype was observed at least ten times. The chain couples TRBV19 to TRBJ2-1, with TRBD2 matching 7 bases. Per germline, CDR1 LNHDA and CDR2 SQIVND (reference sequence). The CDR3 loop spans 14 amino acids. Trimming removed 3 bases from V and 6 bases from J; junction bases left unmatched: 5. The CDR3 spells CASSILAAINEQFF. Here the CDR3 DNA reads TGTGCCAGTAGTATTCTAGCGGCTATCAATGAGCAGTTCTTC.

This clonotype was counted a few times. The rearrangement joins TRBV27 to TRBJ2-3, with unresolved D. Germline-derived CDR1 and CDR2 are MNHEY and SMNVEV (reference sequence). Trimming stripped 6 bases from V and 6 bases from J, with 10 bases between. The CDR3 runs to 12 residues. CDR3 sequence reads: CASSRPFDTQYF. The CDR3 nucleotides read TGTGCCAGCAGCCGCCCCTTTGATACGCAGTATTTT.